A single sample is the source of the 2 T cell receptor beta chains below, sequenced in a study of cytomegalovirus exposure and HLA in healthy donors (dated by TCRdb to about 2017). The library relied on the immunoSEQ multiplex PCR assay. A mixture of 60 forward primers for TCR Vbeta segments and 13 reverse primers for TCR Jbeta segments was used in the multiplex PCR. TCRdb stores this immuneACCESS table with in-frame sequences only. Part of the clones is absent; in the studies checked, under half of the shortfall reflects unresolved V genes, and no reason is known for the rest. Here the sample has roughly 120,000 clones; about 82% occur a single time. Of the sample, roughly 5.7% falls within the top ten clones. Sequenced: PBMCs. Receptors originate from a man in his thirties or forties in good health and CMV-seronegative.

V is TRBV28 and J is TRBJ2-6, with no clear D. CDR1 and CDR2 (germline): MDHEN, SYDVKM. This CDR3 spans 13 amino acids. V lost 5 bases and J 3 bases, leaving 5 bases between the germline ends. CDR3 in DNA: TGTGCCAGCAGTCCCGGTGGGGCCAACGTCCTGACTTTC. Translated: CASSPGGANVLTF.

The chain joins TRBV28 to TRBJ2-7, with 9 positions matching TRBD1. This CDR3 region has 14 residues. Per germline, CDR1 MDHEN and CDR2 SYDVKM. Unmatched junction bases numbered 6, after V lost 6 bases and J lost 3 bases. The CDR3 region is CASRTGQGNYEQYF. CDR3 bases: TGTGCCAGCAGAACGGGACAGGGTAACTACGAGCAGTACTTC.